The 5 T cell receptor beta chains given below trace back to one sample, sequenced in a study of shared clonotypes between healthy human individuals (dated by TCRdb to about 2020). Libraries were prepared through the immunoSEQ multiplex PCR assay. TCRdb provides this immuneACCESS table in a form limited to in-frame rearrangements. Some clones are lacking; in checked studies, under half of them reflect an unresolved V gene, and why the rest are absent is not known. The sample table lists some 580,000 clones, 95% to 98% of them with a count of one. Approximately 0.3% of the sample is in the top ten clones. CD8 naive samples consisted of CD45RO-negative cells that were positively selected for CCR7, yielding a CD45RA+CCR7+ population without TemRA cells. The sample taken for sequencing was naive CD8+ T cells sorted from blood. What the cell subset or site label conveys for this sample: CD45RA+CCR7+. These receptors came from a man under 40 in good health.

The chain has TRBV7-2 and TRBJ2-3; TRBD2 matches at 13 bases. Trimming cost V 4 bases and J 7 bases; bases outside gene matches: 5. Germline-derived CDR1 and CDR2 are SGHTA and FQGNSA. CDR3 length: 15 amino acids. The CDR3 DNA is TGTGCCAGCAGCTCACTAGCGGGAGGGCCGAATACGCAGTATTTT. It encodes CASSSLAGGPNTQYF.

V gene TRBV15 combines with J gene TRBJ2-6, with D uncertain. Germline V gene lookup returns CDR1 LNHNV and CDR2 YYDKDF (reference sequence). Trimming pared 6 bases from V and 1 base from J, leaving 7 bases between. The CDR3 extends over 14 amino acids. The CDR3 DNA is TGTGCCACCAGGAGCTCTTCTGGGGCCAACGTCCTGACTTTC. Residues: CATRSSSGANVLTF.

The chain combines TRBV9 with TRBJ2-1; D is uncertain. Germline loops: CDR1 SGDLS, CDR2 YYNGEE. The CDR3 totals 11 residues. Trimming left V 7 bases short and J 7 bases short, with 9 bases between. This CDR3 reads CASGPPNEQFF. Here the CDR3 DNA reads TGTGCCAGCGGACCTCCGAATGAGCAGTTCTTC.

This sequence joins TRBV5-1 and TRBJ2-1; D is perhaps TRBD1 or TRBD2 (5 bases each). V was shortened by 0 bases and J by 2 bases, with 6 bases between the two germline ends. CDR3 length: 14 amino acids. Germline V lookup: CDR1 SGHRS, CDR2 YFSETQ. CDR3 sequence (DNA): TGCGCCAGCAGCTTGGCGGGACCCTACAATGAGCAGTTCTTC. It yields the protein CASSLAGPYNEQFF.

The CDR3 DNA reads TGTGCCAGCAGTACCGGCGGAGGTGCGAACACCGGGGAGCTGTTTTTT. It specifies CASSTGGGANTGELFF. The chain links TRBV27 to TRBJ2-2, with D tentatively TRBD2 (5 bases). CDR1 and CDR2 (germline): MNHEY, SMNVEV (reference sequence). The ends were cut back, 5 bases at V and 0 bases at J, with 13 bases in the middle. The length of the CDR3 is 16 residues.